This section outlines one T cell receptor beta chain sequence together with its context. Its antigen remains unknown. The sample's treatment: approximately 10-day PBMC culture with coronavirus spike peptide pools or control peptides (ViraFEST assay). This sample was included in a study of vaccination and CD4 T cells after COVID-19. Study background: Blood was drawn a median around 70 days post second dose, range 14 to 241. Overlapping spike peptides from SARS-CoV-2, HCoV-NL63, HCoV-OC43 and HCoV-229E served to stimulate the cells.

The assay that was used to sequence DNA from cultured CD4+ T cells was the Oncomine TCR Beta short-read assay. MiXCR, run by TCRdb on the PCR reads, gives a single entry per CDR3 protein. The table shows fewer than 20,000 distinct CDR3 sequences, with roughly four fifths occurring only once. This CDR3 comprises 14 residues. Germline CDR1 and CDR2: GTSNPN and SVGIG (reference sequence). Trimming pared 0 bases from V and 2 bases from J, leaving 10 bases between. Sequenced material: CD4+ T cells from blood, cultured in vitro, taken after SARS-CoV-2 vaccination. The chain uses TRBV30 and TRBJ1-2; D ambiguous. The sequence was collected from a human donor who received a COVID-19 vaccine. The CDR3 DNA reads as TGTGCCTGGAGTGTTTTGACACTAAACTATGGCTACACCTTC. Translated, it gives CAWSVLTLNYGYTF.